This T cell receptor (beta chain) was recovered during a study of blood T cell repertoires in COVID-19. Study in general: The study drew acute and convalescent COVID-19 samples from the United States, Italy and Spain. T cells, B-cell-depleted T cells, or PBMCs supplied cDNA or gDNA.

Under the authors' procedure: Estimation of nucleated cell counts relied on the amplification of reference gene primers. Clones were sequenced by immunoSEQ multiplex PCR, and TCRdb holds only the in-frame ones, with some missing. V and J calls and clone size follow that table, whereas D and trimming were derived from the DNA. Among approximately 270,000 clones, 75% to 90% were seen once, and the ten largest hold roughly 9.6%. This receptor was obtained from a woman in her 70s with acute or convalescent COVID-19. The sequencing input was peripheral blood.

CDR3 DNA sequence: TGCAGCGCCAACAGGGCGGACTATGGCTACACCTTC. As protein: CSANRADYGYTF. The J gene is TRBJ1-2, the V gene TRBV29-1; possibly TRBD1 for D (6 bases). Germline V gene lookup returns CDR1 SQVTM and CDR2 ANQGSEA. The CDR3 runs 12 residues. Trimming pared 7 bases from V and 3 bases from J, leaving 12 bases between. Full variable domain (rest looked up from reference TRBV29-1 and TRBJ1-2): SAVISQKPSRDICQRGTSLTIQCQVDSQVTMMFWYRQQPGQSLTLIATANQGSEATYESGFVIDKFPISRPNLTFSTLTVSNMSPEDSSIYLCSANRADYGYTFGSGTRLTVV.